Following are 5 T cell receptor beta chains from one sample sequenced in a study of blood T cell repertoires in COVID-19. Sequencing used immunoSEQ multiplex PCR; TCRdb keeps in-frame clones, though not all of them. The table has roughly 270,000 clones, 85% seen once. Sequencing used PBMCs or T cells enriched from blood (not recorded which). These receptors all come from a woman in her fifties or sixties who had recovered from COVID-19.

The genes are TRBV13 and TRBJ1-2; D not resolved. Trimming shortened V by 5 bases and J by 1 base, and 5 bases separated the two germline ends. Germline CDR1 PRHDT, CDR2 FYEKMQ (reference sequence). This CDR3 is 12 amino acids long. DNA of the CDR3: TGTGCCAGCAGCCCAGATAACTATGGCTACACCTTC. This gives the protein CASSPDNYGYTF.

This sequence joins TRBV2 and TRBJ2-7; weak D call: TRBD2 (6 bases). Trimming left V 4 bases short and J 5 bases short, with 15 bases between. The CDR3 sequence is 14 residues long. Germline values: CDR1 SNHLY, CDR2 FYNNEI. The CDR3 sequence is CASSAVSGVHEQYF. The CDR3 nucleotides are TGTGCCAGCAGTGCGGTCTCGGGGGTCCACGAGCAGTACTTC.

The genes are TRBV11-2 and TRBJ2-2; 10 bases agree with TRBD2. Looked up from germline, CDR1 is SGHAT and CDR2 is FQNNGV. This CDR3 region has 16 residues. V lost 5 bases to trimming and J lost 1 base; unmatched junction nucleotides: 4. The CDR3 here is CASSNLAGVNTGELFF. The CDR3 nucleotides are TGTGCCAGCAGCAATCTAGCGGGAGTGAACACCGGGGAGCTGTTTTTT.

This clone was seen more than once but under ten times. V usage is TRBV13 and J usage is TRBJ1-1; D ambiguous. Trimming cost V 5 bases and J 0 bases, with 16 bases left between them. Germline V gene sequence: CDR1 PRHDT, CDR2 FYEKMQ (reference sequence). The CDR3 is 16 residues long. In DNA, the CDR3 is TGTGCCAGCAGCCCTCCGGGAGGAGGGATGAACACTGAAGCTTTCTTT. Its protein product is CASSPPGGGMNTEAFF.

This clone was observed a few times. This chain links TRBV30 with TRBJ2-7, with 9 bases matching TRBD2. The CDR3 length is 13 residues. Germline loops: CDR1 GTSNPN, CDR2 SVGIG (reference sequence). J gave up 4 bases and V 5 bases, and 6 bases lay outside the gene matches. The CDR3 reads CAWGSRGGYEQYF. In DNA form, the CDR3 reads TGTGCCTGGGGGTCGCGGGGGGGTTACGAGCAGTACTTC.